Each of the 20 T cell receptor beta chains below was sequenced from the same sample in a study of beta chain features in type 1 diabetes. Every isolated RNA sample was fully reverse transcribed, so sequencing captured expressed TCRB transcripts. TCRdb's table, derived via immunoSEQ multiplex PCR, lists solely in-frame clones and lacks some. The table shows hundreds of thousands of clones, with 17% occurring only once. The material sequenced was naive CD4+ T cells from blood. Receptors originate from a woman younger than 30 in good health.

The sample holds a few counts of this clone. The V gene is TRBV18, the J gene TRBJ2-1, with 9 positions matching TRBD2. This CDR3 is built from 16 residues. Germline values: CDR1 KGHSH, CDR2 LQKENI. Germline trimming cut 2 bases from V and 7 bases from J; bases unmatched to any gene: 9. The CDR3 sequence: CASSPIAGVDMNEQFF. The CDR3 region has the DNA TGTGCCAGCTCACCAATAGCGGGAGTTGATATGAATGAGCAGTTCTTC. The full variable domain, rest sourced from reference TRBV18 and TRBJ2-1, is NAGVMQNPRHLVRRRGQEARLRCSPMKGHSHVYWYRQLPEEGLKFMVYLQKENIIDESGMPKERFSAEFPKEGPSILRIQQVVRGDSAAYFCASSPIAGVDMNEQFFGPGTRLTVL.

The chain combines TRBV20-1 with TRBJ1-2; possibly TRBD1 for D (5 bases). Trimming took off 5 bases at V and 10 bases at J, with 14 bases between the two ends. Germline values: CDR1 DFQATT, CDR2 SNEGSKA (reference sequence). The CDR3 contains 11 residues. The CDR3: CSADAGTHYTF. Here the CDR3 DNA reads TGCAGTGCTGATGCCGGGACCCACTACACCTTC.

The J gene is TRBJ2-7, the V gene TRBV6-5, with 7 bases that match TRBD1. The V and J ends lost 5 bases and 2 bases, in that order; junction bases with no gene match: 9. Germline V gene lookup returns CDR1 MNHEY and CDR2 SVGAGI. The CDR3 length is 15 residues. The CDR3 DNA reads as TGTGCCAGCAGTCCTGGACAGGCTCAACCCTACGAGCAGTACTTC. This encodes CASSPGQAQPYEQYF.

The CDR3 here is CASSLTTGQGQETQYF. CDR3 coding DNA: TGTGCCAGCAGTTTGACGACGGGACAGGGACAAGAGACCCAGTACTTC. The V call is TRBV27, the J call TRBJ2-5, with 9 bases lining up with TRBD1. CDR1 MNHEY and CDR2 SMNVEV come from the germline V gene (reference sequence). The CDR3 is made up of 16 amino acids. Trimming cost V 3 bases and J 2 bases; bases outside gene matches: 7.

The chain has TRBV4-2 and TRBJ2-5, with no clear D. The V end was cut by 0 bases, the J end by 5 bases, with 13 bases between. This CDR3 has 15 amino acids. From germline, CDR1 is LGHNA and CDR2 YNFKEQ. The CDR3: CASSQEADPAETQYF. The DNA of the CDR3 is TGTGCCAGCAGCCAAGAGGCTGATCCTGCGGAGACCCAGTACTTC.

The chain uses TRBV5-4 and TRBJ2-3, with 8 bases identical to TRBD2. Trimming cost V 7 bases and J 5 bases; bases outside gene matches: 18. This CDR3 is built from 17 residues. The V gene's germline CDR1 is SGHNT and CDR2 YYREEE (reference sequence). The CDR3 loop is CASRPGGPSSPRDTQYF. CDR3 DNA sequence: TGTGCCAGCCGCCCGGGAGGGCCCTCTAGTCCCAGAGATACGCAGTATTTT.

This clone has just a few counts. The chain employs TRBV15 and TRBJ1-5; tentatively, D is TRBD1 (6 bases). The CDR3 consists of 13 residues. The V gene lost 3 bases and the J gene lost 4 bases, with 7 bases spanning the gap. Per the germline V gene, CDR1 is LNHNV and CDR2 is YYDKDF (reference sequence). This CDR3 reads CATSSQGNQPQHF. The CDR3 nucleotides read TGTGCCACCAGCAGTCAGGGGAATCAGCCCCAGCATTTT. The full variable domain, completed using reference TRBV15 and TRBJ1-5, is DAMVIQNPRYQVTQFGKPVTLSCSQTLNHNVMYWYQQKSSQAPKLLFHYYDKDFNNEADTPDNFQSRRPNTSFCFLDIRSPGLGDTAMYLCATSSQGNQPQHFGDGTRLSIL.

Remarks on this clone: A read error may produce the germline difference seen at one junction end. CDR3 nucleotide sequence: TGTGCCAGCAGCTTAGGCCCCCTCCCCCCTAACTTC. It translates to CASSLGPLPPNF. The rearrangement uses TRBV7-2 and TRBJ2-5; no firm D call. The CDR3 has 12 amino acids. Germline assignment: CDR1 SGHTA and CDR2 FQGNSA.

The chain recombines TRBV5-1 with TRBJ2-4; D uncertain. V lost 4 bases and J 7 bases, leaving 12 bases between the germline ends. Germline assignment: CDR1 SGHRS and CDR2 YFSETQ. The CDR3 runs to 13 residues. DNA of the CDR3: TGCGCCAGCAGCCCCTCGACAAGGAACATTCAGTACTTC. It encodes CASSPSTRNIQYF.

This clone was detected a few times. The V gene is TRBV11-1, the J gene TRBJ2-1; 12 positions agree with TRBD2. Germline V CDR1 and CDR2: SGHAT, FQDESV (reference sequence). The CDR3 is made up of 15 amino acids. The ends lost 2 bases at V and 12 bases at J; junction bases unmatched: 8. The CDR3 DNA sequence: TGTGCCAGCAGCTTACCGAGACTAGCGGGAGCAGGGCAGTTCTTC. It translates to CASSLPRLAGAGQFF.

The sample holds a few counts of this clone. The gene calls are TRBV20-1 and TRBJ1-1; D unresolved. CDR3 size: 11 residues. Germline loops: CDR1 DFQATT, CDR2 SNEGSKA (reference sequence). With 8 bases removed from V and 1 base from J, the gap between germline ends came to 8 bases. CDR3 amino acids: CSSSRNTEAFF. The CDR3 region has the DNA TGCAGTAGCTCAAGGAACACTGAAGCTTTCTTT.

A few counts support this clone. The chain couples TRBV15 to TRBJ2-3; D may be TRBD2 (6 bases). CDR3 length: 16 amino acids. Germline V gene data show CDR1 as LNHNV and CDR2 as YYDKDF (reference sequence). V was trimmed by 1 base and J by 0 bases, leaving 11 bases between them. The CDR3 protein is CATSRGGARSTDTQYF. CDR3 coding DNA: TGTGCCACCAGCAGAGGCGGGGCGCGTAGCACAGATACGCAGTATTTT.

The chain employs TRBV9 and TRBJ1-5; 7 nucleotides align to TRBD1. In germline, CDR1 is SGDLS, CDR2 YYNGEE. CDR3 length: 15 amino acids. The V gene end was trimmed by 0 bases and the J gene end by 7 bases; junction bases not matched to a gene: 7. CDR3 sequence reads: CASSVDGDSRQPQHF. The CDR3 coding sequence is TGTGCCAGCAGCGTAGATGGGGACAGTAGGCAGCCCCAGCATTTT.

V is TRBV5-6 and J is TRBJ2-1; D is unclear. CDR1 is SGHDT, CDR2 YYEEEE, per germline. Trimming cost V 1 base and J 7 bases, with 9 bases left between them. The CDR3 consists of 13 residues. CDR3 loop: CASSLLGRNEQFF. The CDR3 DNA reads TGTGCCAGCAGCTTGCTTGGCCGTAATGAGCAGTTCTTC.

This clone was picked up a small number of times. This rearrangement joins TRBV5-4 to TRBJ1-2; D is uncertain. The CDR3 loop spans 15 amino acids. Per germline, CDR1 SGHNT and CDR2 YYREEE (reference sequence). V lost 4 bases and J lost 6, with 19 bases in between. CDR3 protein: CASSKRPGGIDGYTF. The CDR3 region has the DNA TGTGCCAGCAGCAAACGACCAGGCGGGATTGATGGCTACACCTTC.

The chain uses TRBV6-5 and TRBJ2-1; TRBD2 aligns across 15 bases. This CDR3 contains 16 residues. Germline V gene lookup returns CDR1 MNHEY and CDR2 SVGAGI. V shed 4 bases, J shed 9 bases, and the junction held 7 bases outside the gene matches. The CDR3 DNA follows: TGTGCCAGCAGTTCCGGACTAGCGGGAGGGGCCCTTGAGCAGTTCTTC. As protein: CASSSGLAGGALEQFF.

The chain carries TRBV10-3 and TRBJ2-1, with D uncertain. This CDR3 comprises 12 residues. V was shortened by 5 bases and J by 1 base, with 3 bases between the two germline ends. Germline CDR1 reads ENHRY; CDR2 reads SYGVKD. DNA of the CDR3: TGTGCCATCAGTCATTCCTACAATGAGCAGTTCTTC. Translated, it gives CAISHSYNEQFF.

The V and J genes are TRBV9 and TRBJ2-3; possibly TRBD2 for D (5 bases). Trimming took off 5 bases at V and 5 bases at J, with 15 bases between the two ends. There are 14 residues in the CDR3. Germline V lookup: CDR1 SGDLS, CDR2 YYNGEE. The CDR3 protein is CASSKTRVKDTQYF. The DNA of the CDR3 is TGTGCCAGCAGTAAAACTAGGGTTAAAGATACGCAGTATTTT.

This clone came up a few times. CDR3 protein: CASSLARVEQYF. In DNA, the CDR3 is TGTGCCAGCAGCTTAGCCAGGGTCGAGCAGTACTTC. The rearrangement uses TRBV7-2 and TRBJ2-7; D may be TRBD1 (5 bases). The CDR3 runs 12 residues. V was pared by 0 bases and J by 6 bases, with 6 bases between. Germline V lookup: CDR1 SGHTA, CDR2 FQGNSA. The variable domain in full, with the rest retrieved from reference TRBV7-2 and TRBJ2-7, is GAGVSQSPSNKVTEKGKDVELRCDPISGHTALYWYRQSLGQGLEFLIYFQGNSAPDKSGLPSDRFSAERTGGSVSTLTIQRTQQEDSAVYLCASSLARVEQYFGPGTRLTVT.

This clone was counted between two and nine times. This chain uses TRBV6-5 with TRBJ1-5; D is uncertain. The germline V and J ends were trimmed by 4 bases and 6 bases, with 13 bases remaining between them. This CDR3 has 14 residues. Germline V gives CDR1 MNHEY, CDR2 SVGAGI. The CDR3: CASSFGPLGQPQHF. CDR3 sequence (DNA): TGTGCCAGCAGTTTTGGACCATTGGGTCAGCCCCAGCATTTT.